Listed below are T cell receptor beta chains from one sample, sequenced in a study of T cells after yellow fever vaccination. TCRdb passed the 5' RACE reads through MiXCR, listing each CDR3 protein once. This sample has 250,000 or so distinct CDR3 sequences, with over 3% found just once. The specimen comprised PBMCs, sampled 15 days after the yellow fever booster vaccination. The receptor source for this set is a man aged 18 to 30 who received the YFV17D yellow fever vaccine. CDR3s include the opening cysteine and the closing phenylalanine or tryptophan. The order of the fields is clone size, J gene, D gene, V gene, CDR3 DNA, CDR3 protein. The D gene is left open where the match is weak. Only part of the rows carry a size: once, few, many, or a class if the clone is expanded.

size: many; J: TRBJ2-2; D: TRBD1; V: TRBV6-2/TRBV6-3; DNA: TGTGCCAGCAGTCCCACTGGGACAGGGGTGAACACCGGGGAGCTGTTTTTT; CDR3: CASSPTGTGVNTGELFF
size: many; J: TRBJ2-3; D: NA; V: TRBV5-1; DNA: TGCGCCAGCAGTACTCTAGCCATCACAGATACGCAGTATTTT; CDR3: CASSTLAITDTQYF
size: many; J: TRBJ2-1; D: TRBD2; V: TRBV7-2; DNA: TGTGCCAGCAGCTTAGATTTGTTCCTAGCGGGGGAATCCTACAATGAGCAGTTCTTC; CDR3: CASSLDLFLAGESYNEQFF
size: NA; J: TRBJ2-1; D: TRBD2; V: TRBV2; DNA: TGTGCCAGCTCGACTAGCGGGGGTAGTAATGAGCAGTTCTTC; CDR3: CASSTSGGSNEQFF
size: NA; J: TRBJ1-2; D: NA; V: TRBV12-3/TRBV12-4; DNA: TGTGCCAGCAGTTCGCAGACTTGGGACTACACCTTC; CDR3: CASSSQTWDYTF
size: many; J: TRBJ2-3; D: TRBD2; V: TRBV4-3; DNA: TGCGCCAGCAGCCAAGATCCCGTTACTAGCGGGGTTTTCACAGATACGCAGTATTTT; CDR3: CASSQDPVTSGVFTDTQYF
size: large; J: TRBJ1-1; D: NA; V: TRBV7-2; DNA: TGTGCCAGCGGGCGGTTGGGGGCTTTCTTT; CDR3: CASGRLGAFF
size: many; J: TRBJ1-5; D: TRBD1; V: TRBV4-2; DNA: TGTGCCAGCAGCCAAGATGTGCGCCGGACAGGGAGTCAGCCCCAGCATTTT; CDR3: CASSQDVRRTGSQPQHF
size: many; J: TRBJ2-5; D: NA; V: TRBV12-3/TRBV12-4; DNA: TGTGCCAGCAGTAACAGGGAGGTCGAGACCCAGTACTTC; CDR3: CASSNREVETQYF
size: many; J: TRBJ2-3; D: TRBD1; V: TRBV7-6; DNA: TGTGCCAGCAGCTTGGGGGGGGACAGGGGCGCAGATACGCAGTATTTT; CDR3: CASSLGGDRGADTQYF
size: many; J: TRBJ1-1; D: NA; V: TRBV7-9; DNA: TGTGCCAGCAGCCCCACCCAATACAAGGGCGAAGCTTTCTTT; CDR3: CASSPTQYKGEAFF
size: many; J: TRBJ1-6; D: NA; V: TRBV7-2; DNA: TGTGCCGTAGGGGCACAGTATTCACCCCTCCACTTT; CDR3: CAVGAQYSPLHF
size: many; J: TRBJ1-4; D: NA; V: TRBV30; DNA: TGTGCCTGGAGTGTACAAGGAGCAACTAATGAAAAACTGTTTTTT; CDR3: CAWSVQGATNEKLFF
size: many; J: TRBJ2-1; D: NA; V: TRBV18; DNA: TGTGCCAGCACCATGGACGGAGAGTACAATGAGCAGTTCTTC; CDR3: CASTMDGEYNEQFF
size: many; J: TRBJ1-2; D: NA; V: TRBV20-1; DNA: TGCAGTGCCTCGACAAATAACTATGGCTACACCTTC; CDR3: CSASTNNYGYTF
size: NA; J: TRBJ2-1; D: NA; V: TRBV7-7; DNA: TGTGCTAGCAGCTTAGGTTCGGGGCATAACAATGAGCAGTTCTTC; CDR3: CASSLGSGHNNEQFF
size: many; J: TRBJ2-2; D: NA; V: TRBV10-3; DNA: TGTGCCATCAGTTCGGAGACCGGGGAGCTGTTTTTT; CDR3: CAISSETGELFF
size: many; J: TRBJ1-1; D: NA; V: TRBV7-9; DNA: TGTGCCAGCAGCTCGGGGGGCGCTGAAGCTTTCTTT; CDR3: CASSSGGAEAFF
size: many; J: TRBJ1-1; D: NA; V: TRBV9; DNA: TGTGCCAGCAGCGTAGACTCAAGGAACACTGAAGCTTTCTTT; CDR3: CASSVDSRNTEAFF
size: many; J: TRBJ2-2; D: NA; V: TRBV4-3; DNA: TGCGCCAGCAGCCAAGTGGGCCTAAACACCGGGGAGCTGTTTTTT; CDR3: CASSQVGLNTGELFF
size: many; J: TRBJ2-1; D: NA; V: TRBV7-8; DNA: TGTGCCAGCATTCCTGCCCCAGGATACTCCTACAATGAGCAGTTCTTC; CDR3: CASIPAPGYSYNEQFF
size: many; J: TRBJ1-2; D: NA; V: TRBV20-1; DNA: TGCAGTGCTAGATTGAGGGGCGGCTACACCTTC; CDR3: CSARLRGGYTF
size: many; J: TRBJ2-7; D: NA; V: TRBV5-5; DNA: TGTGCCAGCAGCTCAGTCTACGAGCAGTACTTC; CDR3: CASSSVYEQYF
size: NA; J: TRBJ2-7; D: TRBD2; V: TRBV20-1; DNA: TGCAGTGCCACTCCACCGGGACTAGCCTACGAGCAGTACTTC; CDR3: CSATPPGLAYEQYF
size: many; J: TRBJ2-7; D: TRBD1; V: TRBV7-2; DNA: TGTGCCAGCAGTCCGGACAGGGGCAAATACGAGCAGTACTTC; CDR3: CASSPDRGKYEQYF
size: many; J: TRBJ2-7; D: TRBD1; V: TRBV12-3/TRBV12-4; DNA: TGTGCCAGCACCAAGAACAGGGGAACCTACGAGCAGTACTTC; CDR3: CASTKNRGTYEQYF
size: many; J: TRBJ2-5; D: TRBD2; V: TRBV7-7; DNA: TGTGCCAGCAGCTTGCTAGCGGGGGGGCCGATTGAGACCCAGTACTTC; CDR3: CASSLLAGGPIETQYF
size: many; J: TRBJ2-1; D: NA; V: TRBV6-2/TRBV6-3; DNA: TGTGCCAGCAGTTACGGGGGTCCCTACAATGAGCAGTTCTTC; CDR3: CASSYGGPYNEQFF
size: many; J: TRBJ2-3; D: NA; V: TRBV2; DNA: TGTGCCAGCAGGAGGATGGTCGGGCTGGGCACAGATACGCAGTATTTT; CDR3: CASRRMVGLGTDTQYF
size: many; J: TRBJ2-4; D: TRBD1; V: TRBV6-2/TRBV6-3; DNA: TGTGCCAGCAGTTACAGGGGGCTAGCCAAAAACATTCAGTACTTC; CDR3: CASSYRGLAKNIQYF
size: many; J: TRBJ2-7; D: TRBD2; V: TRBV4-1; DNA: TGCGCCAGCAGCCAAGAGGGAGGGAACGAGCAGTACTTC; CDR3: CASSQEGGNEQYF
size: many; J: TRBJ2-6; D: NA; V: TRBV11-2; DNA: TGTGCCAGCAGCCCCAGGGACCCTGGGGCCAACGTCCTGACTTTC; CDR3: CASSPRDPGANVLTF
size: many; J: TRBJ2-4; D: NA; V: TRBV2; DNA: TGTGCCAGCAGTGTAGGGGACCTTGGGCTAGCCAAAAACATTCAGTACTTC; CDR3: CASSVGDLGLAKNIQYF